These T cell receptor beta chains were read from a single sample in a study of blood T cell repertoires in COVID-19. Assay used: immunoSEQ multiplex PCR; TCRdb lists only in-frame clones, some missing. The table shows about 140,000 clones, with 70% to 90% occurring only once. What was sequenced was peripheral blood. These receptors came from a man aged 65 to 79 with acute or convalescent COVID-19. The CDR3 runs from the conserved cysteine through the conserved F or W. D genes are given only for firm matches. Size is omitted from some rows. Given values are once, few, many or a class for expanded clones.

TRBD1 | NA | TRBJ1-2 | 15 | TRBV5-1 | TGCGCCAGCAGCCCCGACGGGACAGTTACCTATGGCTACACCTTC | CASSPDGTVTYGYTF
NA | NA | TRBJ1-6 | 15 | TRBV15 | TGTGCCACCAGCCGCGGTCCCGGTCCGGATTCACCCCTCCACTTT | CATSRGPGPDSPLHF
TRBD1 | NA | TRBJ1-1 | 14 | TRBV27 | TGTGCCAGCAGTACCCAGGGGGTTGGGACTGAAGCTTTCTTT | CASSTQGVGTEAFF
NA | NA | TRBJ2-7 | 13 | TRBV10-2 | TGCGCCAGCACGGGGCAGGGGCCGGGCGAGCAGTACTTC | CASTGQGPGEQYF
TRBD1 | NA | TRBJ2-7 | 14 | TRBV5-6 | TGTGCCAGCAGCTCTACAGGGGTAGGGTACGAGCAGTACTTC | CASSSTGVGYEQYF
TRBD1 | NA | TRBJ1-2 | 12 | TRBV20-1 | TGCAGTGCTAGTCGGGACAGGGACGGCTACACCTTC | CSASRDRDGYTF
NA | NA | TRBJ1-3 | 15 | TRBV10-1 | TGCGCCAGCAGTTCCCTAACAGGGACCTGGAACACCATATATTTT | CASSSLTGTWNTIYF
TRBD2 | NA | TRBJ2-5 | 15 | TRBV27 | TGTGCCAGCAGTTTTAGCGGGGGGTCTTCCGAGACCCAGTACTTC | CASSFSGGSSETQYF
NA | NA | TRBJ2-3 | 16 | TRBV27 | TGTGCCAGCAGCCCCCGGGGTAGGCTTAGCACAGATACGCAGTATTTT | CASSPRGRLSTDTQYF
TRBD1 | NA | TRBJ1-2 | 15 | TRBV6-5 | TGTGCCAGCAGCTCATGGACAGGAGGGAACTATGGCTACACCTTC | CASSSWTGGNYGYTF
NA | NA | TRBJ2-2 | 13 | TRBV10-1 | TGCGCCAGCAGTGAAGGGGCACGGGGGGAGCTGTTTTTT | CASSEGARGELFF
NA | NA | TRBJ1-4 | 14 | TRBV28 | TGTGCCAGCAGTTCCGGGACACCGGATGAAAAACTGTTTTTT | CASSSGTPDEKLFF
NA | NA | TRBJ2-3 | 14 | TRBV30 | TGTGCCTGGAGTGTACCTGGAGGAACAGATACGCAGTATTTT | CAWSVPGGTDTQYF
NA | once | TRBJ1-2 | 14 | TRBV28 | TGTGCCAGCAGTTTAGTAGGACAACCCTATGGCTACACCTTC | CASSLVGQPYGYTF
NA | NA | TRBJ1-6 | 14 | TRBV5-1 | TGCGCCAGCAGCACCGGGACAAACAATTCACCCCTCCACTTT | CASSTGTNNSPLHF
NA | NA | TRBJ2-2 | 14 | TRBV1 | TGCACCAGCAGCCAAGGCCCCGGCACCGGGGAGCTGTTTTTT | CTSSQGPGTGELFF
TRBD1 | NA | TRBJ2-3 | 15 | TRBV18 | TGTGCCAGCTCTCCAACCGGGACAGGTGTTGGTACGCAGTATTTT | CASSPTGTGVGTQYF
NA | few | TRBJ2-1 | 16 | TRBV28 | NA | CASSTSGQTTDNEQFF
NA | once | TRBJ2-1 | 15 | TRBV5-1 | TGCGCCAGCAGCCGGGATGGGGGGTCAGAAAATGAGCAGTTCTTC | CASSRDGGSENEQFF
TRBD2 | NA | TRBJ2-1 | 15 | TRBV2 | TGTGCCAGCAGTGAAGTGCGCGGGAGCCGGGATGAGCAGTTCTTC | CASSEVRGSRDEQFF
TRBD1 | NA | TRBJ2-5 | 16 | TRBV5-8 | TGTGCCAGCAGCTTCCTTTTGGGGACAGGAGAAGAGACCCAGTACTTC | CASSFLLGTGEETQYF
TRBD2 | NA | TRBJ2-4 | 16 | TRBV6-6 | TGTGCCAGCAGTCGGGGCGGGGGGGAGATCAAAAACATTCAGTACTTC | CASSRGGGEIKNIQYF
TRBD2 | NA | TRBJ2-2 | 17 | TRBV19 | TGTGCCAGTAGTAGGTCAATAGCGGGAGAAATGGGCGGGGAGCTGTTTTTT | CASSRSIAGEMGGELFF
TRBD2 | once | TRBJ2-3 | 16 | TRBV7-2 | TGTGCCAGCAGCTCCGTAGGAGCGGGGGGGCCTGATACGCAGTATTTT | CASSSVGAGGPDTQYF
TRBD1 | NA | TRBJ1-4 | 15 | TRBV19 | TGTGCCAGTAGTATTCAGGGGGCGTCTAATGAAAAACTGTTTTTT | CASSIQGASNEKLFF
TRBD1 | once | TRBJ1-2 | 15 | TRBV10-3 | TGTGCCATCTTTACAGCCGGACAGGGGAGGGATGGCTACACCTTC | CAIFTAGQGRDGYTF
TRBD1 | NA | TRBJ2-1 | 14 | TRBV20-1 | TGCAGTGCTAGTAAACCCACGACAGGGGATGAGCAGTTCTTC | CSASKPTTGDEQFF
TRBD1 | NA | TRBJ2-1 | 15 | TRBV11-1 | TGTGCCAGCAGCCCGGGACAGGGAGGTTACAATGAGCAGTTCTTC | CASSPGQGGYNEQFF
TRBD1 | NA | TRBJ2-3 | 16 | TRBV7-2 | TGTGCCAGCAGCCAAGTACAGGGGGGATTCACAGATACGCAGTATTTT | CASSQVQGGFTDTQYF
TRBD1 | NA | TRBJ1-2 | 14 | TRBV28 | TGTGCCAGCAGACTCCAGGGGGCGCGGTATGGCTACACCTTC | CASRLQGARYGYTF
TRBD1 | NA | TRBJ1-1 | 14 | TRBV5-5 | TGTGCCAGCAGCCTCCGGGACAGGAACACTGAAGCTTTCTTT | CASSLRDRNTEAFF
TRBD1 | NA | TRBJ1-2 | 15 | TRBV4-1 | TGCGCCAGCAGCCGCAGGACAGGGAGAATCTATGGCTACACCTTC | CASSRRTGRIYGYTF
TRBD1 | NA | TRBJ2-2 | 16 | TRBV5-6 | TGTGCCAGCAGCTTGGGAGGGACAGGGAACACCGGGGAGCTGTTTTTT | CASSLGGTGNTGELFF
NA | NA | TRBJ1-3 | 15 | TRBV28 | TGTGCCAGCAGTTTAATGCAGGGCTCTGGAAACACCATATATTTT | CASSLMQGSGNTIYF
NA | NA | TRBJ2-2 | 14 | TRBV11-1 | TGTGCCAGCAGCCCCCGACAGGTCACCGGGGAGCTGTTTTTT | CASSPRQVTGELFF
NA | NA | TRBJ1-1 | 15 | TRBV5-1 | TGCGCCAGCAGCACCCAGGGTTTGCCGAACACTGAAGCTTTCTTT | CASSTQGLPNTEAFF
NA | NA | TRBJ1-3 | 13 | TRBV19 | TGTGCCAGTAGTGAACAGACCGGAAACACCATATATTTT | CASSEQTGNTIYF
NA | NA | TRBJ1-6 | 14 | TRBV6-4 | TGTGCCAGCAGGACCGGGACTGCAAATTCACCCCTCCACTTT | CASRTGTANSPLHF
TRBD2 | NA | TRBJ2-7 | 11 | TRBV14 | TGTGCCAGCTCGGGGGGTCGCGAGCAGTACTTC | CASSGGREQYF
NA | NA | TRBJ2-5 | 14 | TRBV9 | TGTGCCAGCAGCGTAGGTAACGGCCAAGAGACCCAGTACTTC | CASSVGNGQETQYF
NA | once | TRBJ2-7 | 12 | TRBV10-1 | TGCGCCAGCAGCCCAGGGGCCTACGAGCAGTACTTC | CASSPGAYEQYF